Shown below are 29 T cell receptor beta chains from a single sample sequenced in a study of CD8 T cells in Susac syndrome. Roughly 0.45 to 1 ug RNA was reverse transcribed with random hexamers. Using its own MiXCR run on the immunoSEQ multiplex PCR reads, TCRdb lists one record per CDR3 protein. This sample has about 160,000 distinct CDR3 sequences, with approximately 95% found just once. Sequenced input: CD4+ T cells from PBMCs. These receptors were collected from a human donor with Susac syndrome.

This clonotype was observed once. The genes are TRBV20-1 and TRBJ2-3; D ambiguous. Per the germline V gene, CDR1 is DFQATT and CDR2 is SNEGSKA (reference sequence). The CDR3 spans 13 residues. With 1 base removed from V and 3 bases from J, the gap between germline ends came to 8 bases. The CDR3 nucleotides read TGCAGTGCTAGAGGGTTGGGGACAGATACGCAGTATTTT. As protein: CSARGLGTDTQYF.

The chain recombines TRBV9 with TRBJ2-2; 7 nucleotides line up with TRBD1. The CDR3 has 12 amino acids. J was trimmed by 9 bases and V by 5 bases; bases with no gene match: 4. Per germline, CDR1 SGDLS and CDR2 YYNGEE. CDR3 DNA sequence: TGTGCCAGCAGGAAGGGGGCCCGGGAGCTGTTTTTT. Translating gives CASRKGARELFF.

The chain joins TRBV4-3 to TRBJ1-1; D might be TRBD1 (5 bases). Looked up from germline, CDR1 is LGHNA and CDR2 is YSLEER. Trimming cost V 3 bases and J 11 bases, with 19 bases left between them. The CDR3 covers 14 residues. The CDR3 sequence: CASSQTPGGELAFF. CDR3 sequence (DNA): TGCGCCAGCAGCCAGACCCCTGGGGGTGAGTTGGCTTTCTTT.

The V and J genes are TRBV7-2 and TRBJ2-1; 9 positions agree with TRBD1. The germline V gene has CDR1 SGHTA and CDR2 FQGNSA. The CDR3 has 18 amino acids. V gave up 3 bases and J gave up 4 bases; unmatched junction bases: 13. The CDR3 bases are TGTGCCAGCAGCTTCCCCTGGACCGGGACAGGGTCTTACAATGAGCAGTTCTTC. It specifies CASSFPWTGTGSYNEQFF.

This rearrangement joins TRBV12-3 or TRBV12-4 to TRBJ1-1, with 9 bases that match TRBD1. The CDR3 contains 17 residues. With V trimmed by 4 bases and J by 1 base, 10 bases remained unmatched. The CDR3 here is CASSSVPGQGENTEAFF. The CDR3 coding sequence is TGTGCCAGCAGTTCGGTCCCGGGACAGGGAGAGAACACTGAAGCTTTCTTT.

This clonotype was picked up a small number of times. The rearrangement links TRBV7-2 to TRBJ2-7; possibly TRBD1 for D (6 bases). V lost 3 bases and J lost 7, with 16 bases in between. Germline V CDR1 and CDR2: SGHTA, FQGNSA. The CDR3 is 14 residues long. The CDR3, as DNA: TGTGCCAGCAGCTTGGGCAGGGGAATGTGGGAGCAGTACTTC. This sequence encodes CASSLGRGMWEQYF.

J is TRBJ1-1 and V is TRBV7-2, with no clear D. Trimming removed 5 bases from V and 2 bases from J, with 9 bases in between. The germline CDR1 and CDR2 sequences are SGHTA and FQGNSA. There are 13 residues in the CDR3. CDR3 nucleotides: TGTGCCAGCAGCCCCTGGGCTAACACTGAAGCTTTCTTT. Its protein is CASSPWANTEAFF.

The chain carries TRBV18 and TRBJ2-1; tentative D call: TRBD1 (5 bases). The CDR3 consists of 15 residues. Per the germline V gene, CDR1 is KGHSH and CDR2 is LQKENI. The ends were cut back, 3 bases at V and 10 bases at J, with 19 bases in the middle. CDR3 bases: TGTGCCAGCTCACCCCAGGGAAGGGGCCCTGGGGAGCAGTTCTTC. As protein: CASSPQGRGPGEQFF.

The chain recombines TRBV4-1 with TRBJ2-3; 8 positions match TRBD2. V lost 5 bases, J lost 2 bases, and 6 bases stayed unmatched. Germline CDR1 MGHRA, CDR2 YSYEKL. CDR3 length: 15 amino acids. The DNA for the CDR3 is TGCGCCAGCAGCTTTAGAGCGGGGGACACAGATACGCAGTATTTT. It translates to CASSFRAGDTDTQYF.

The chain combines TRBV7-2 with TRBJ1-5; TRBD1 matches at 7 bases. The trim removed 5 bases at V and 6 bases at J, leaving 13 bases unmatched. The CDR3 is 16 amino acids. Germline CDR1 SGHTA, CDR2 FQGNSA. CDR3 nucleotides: TGTGCCAGCAGCATGGGACAGTTTCCCAAAGGTCAGCCCCAGCATTTT. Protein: CASSMGQFPKGQPQHF.

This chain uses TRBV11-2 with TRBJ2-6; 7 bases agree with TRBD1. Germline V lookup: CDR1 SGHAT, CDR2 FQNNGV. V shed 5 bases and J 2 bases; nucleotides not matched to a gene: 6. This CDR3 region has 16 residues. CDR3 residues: CASSLSTGAGANVLTF. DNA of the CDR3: TGTGCCAGCAGCCTAAGTACAGGGGCTGGGGCCAACGTCCTGACTTTC.

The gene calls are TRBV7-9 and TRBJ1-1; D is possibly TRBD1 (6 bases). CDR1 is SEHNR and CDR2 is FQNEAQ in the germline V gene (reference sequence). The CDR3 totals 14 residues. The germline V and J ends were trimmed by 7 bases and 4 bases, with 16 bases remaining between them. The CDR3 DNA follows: TGTGCCAGCACCTGGGGGGGGCTGGGCACTGAAGCTTTCTTT. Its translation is CASTWGGLGTEAFF.

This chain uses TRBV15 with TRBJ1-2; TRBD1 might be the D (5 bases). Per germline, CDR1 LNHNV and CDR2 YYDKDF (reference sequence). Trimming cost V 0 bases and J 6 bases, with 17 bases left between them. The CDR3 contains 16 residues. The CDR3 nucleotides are TGTGCCACCAGCAGAGAGGGGACCTCTGTCAGGGATGGCTACACCTTC. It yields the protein CATSREGTSVRDGYTF.

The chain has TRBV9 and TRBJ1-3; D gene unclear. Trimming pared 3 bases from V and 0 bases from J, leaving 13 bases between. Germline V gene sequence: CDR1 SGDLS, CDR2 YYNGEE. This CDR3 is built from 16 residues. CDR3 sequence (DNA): TGTGCCAGCAGCGCCACTCCAGGAGGCTCTGGAAACACCATATATTTT. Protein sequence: CASSATPGGSGNTIYF.

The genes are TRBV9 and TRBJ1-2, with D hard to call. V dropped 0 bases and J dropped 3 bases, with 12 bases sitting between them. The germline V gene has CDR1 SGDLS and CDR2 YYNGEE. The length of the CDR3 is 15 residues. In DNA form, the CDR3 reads TGTGCCAGCAGCGTAGTAGCGGGAGGTCACTATGGCTACACCTTC. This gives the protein CASSVVAGGHYGYTF.

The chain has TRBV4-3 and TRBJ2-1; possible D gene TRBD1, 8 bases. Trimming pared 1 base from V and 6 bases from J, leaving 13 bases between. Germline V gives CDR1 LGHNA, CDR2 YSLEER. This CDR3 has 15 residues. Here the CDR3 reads CASSQVDREGNEQFF. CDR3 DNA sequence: TGCGCCAGCAGCCAAGTGGACAGGGAGGGCAATGAGCAGTTCTTC.

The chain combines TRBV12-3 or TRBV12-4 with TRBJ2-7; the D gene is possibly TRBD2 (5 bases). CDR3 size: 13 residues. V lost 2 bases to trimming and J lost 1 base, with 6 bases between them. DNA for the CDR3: TGTGCCAGCAGTTTAAGCGGTTCCTACGAGCAGTACTTC. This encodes CASSLSGSYEQYF.

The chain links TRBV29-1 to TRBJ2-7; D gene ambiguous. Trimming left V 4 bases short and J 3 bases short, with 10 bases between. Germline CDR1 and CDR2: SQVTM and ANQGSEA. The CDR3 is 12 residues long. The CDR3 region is CSVANTFYEQYF. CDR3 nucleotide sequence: TGCAGCGTTGCTAACACCTTCTACGAGCAGTACTTC.

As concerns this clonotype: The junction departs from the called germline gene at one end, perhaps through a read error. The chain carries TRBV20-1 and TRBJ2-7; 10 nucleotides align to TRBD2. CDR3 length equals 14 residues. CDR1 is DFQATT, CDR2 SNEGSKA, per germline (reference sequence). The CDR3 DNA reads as TGCAGTGCTAGTCCTAGCGGGAGCTCCGACGAGCAGTACTTC. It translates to CSASPSGSSDEQYF.

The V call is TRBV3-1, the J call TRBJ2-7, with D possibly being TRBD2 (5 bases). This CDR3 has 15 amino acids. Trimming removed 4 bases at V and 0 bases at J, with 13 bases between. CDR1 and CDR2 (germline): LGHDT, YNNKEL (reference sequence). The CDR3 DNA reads TGTGCCAGCAGCCGCTCCCCAGGAGGCTCCTACGAGCAGTACTTC. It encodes CASSRSPGGSYEQYF.

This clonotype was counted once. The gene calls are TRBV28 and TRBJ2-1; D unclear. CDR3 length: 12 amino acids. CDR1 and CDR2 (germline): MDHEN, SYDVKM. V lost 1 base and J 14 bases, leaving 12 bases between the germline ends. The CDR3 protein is CASSLLGSTEFF. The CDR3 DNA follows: TGTGCCAGCAGTTTATTGGGAAGTACGGAGTTCTTC.

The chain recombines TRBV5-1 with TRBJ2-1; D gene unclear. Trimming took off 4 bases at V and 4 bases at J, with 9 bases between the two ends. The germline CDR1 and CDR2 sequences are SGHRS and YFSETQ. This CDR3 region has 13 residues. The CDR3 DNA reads TGCGCCAGCAGCGGGGAACCTTACAATGAGCAGTTCTTC. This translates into CASSGEPYNEQFF.

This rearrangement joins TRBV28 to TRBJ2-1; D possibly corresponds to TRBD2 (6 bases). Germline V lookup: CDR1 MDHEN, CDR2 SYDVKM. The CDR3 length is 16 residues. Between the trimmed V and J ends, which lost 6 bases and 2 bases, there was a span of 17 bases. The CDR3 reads CASSLVNGGTYNEQFF. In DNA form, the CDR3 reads TGTGCCAGCAGCCTTGTTAATGGGGGGACCTACAATGAGCAGTTCTTC.

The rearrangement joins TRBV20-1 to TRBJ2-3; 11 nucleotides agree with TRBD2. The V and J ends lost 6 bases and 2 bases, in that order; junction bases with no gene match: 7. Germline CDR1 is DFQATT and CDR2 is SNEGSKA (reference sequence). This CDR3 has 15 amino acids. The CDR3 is CSARRLAGTTDTQYF. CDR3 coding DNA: TGCAGTGCCCGGAGACTAGCGGGGACCACAGATACGCAGTATTTT.

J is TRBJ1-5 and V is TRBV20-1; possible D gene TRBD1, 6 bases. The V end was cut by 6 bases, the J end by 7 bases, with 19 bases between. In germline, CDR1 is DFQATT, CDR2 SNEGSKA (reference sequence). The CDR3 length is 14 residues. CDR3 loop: CSATSQGPGQPQHF. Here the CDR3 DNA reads TGCAGTGCGACCAGCCAGGGGCCGGGACAGCCCCAGCATTTT.

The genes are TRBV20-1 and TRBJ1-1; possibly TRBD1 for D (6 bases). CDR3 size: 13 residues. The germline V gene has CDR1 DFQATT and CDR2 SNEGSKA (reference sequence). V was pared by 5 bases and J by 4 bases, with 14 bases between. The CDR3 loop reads CSAWRGQVTEAFF. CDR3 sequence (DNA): TGCAGTGCTTGGCGGGGGCAGGTCACTGAAGCTTTCTTT.

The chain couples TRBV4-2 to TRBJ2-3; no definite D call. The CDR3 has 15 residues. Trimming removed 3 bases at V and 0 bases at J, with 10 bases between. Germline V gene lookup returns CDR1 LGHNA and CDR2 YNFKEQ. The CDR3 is CASSQGADSTDTQYF. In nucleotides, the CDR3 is TGTGCCAGCAGCCAGGGCGCGGATAGCACAGATACGCAGTATTTT.

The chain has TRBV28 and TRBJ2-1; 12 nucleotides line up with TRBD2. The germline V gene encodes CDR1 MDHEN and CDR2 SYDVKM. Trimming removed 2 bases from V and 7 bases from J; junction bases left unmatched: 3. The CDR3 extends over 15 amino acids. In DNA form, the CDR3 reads TGTGCCAGCAGTTTAGCGACTAGCGGGGGTAATGAGCAGTTCTTC. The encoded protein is CASSLATSGGNEQFF. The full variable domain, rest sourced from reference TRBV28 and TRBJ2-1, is DVKVTQSSRYLVKRTGEKVFLECVQDMDHENMFWYRQDPGLGLRLIYFSYDVKMKEKGDIPEGYSVSREKKERFSLILESASTNQTSMYLCASSLATSGGNEQFFGPGTRLTVL.

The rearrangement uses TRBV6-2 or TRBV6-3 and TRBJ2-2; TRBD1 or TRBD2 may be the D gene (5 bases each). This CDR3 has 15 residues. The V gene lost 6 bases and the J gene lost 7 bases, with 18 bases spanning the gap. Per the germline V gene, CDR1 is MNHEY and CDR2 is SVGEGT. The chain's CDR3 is CASRPNRGRSGELFF. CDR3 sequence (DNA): TGTGCCAGCAGACCAAATAGGGGACGGAGCGGGGAGCTGTTTTTT.